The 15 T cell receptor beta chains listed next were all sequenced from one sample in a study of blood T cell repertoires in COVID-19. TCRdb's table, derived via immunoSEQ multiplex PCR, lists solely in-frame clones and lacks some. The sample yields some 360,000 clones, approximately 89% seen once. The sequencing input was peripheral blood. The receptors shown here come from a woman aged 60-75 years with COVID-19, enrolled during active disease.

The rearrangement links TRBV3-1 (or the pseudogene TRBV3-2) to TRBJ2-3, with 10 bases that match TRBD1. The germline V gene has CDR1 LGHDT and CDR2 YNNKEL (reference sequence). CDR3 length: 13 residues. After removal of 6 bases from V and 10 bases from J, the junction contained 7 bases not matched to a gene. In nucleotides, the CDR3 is TGTGCCAGCAGGCGACAGGGGGCGGGAGCGCAGTATTTT. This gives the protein CASRRQGAGAQYF.

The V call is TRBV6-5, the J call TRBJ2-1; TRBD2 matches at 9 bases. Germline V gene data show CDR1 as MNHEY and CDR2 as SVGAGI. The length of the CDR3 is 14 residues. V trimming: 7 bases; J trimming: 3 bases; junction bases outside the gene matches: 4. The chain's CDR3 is CASKLAGNYNEQFF. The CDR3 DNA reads TGTGCCAGCAAGCTAGCGGGGAACTACAATGAGCAGTTCTTC.

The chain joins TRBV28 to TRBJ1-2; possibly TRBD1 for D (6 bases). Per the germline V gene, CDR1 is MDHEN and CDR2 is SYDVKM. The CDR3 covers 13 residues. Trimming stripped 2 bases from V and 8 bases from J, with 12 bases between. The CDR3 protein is CASSLEGTRGYTF. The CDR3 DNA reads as TGTGCCAGCAGTTTAGAGGGGACAAGGGGCTACACCTTC.

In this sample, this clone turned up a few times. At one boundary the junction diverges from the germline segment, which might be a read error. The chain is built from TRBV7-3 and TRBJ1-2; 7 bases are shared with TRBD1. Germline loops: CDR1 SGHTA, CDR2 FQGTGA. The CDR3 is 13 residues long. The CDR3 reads CASSATRQGGLIF. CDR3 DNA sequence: TGTGCCAGCAGCGCAACCAGACAGGGAGGACTCATTTTC.

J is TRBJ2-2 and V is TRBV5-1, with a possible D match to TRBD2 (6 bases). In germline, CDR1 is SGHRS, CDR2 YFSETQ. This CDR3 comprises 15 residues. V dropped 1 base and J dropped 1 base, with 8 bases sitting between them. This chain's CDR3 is CASSLISGNTGELFF. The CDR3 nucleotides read TGCGCCAGCAGCTTGATTAGCGGGAACACCGGGGAGCTGTTTTTT.

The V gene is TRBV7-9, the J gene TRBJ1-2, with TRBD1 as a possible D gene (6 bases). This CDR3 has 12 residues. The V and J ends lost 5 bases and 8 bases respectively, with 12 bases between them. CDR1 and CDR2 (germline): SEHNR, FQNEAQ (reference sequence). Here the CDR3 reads CASSQGLMGYTF. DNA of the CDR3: TGTGCCAGCAGCCAGGGGCTCATGGGCTACACCTTC. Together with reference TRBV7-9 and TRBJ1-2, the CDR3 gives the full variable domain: DTGVSQNPRHKITKRGQNVTFRCDPISEHNRLYWYRQTLGQGPEFLTYFQNEAQLEKSRLLSDRFSAERPKGSFSTLEIQRTEQGDSAMYLCASSQGLMGYTFGSGTRLTVV.

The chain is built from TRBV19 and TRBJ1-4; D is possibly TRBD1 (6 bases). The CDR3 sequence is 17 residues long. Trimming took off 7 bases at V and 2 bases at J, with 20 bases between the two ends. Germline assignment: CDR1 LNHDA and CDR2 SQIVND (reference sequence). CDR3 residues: CASTSHPQGPTNEKLFF. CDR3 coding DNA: TGTGCCAGTACCAGCCACCCACAGGGCCCCACTAATGAAAAACTGTTTTTT.

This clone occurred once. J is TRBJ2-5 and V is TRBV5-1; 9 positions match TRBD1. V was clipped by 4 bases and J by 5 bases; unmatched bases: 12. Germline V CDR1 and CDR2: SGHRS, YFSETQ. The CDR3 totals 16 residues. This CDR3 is CASSPTGTGSWETQYF. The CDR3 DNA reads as TGCGCCAGCAGCCCGACCGGGACAGGGAGCTGGGAGACCCAGTACTTC. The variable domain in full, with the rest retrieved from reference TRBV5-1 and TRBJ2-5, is KAGVTQTPRYLIKTRGQQVTLSCSPISGHRSVSWYQQTPGQGLQFLFEYFSETQRNKGNFPGRFSGRQFSNSRSEMNVSTLELGDSALYLCASSPTGTGSWETQYFGPGTRLLVL.

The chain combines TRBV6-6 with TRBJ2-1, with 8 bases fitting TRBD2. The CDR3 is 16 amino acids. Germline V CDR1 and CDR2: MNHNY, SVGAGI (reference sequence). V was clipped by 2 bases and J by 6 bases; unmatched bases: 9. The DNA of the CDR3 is TGTGCCAGCAGTTACCTCGCGGGACTAGTGGGCAATGAGCAGTTCTTC. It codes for CASSYLAGLVGNEQFF.

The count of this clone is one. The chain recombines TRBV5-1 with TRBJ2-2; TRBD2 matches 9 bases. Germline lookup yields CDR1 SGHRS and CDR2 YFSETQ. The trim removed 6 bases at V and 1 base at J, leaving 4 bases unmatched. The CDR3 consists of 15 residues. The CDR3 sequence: CASKTSGENTGELFF. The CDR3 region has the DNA TGCGCCAGCAAGACTAGCGGAGAGAACACCGGGGAGCTGTTTTTT.

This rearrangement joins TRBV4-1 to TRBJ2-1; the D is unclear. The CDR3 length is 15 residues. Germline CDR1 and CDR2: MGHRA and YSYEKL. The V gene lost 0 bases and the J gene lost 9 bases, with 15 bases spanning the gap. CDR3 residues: CASSQDRVLRSEQFF. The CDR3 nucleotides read TGCGCCAGCAGCCAAGATAGAGTTTTGAGGAGTGAGCAGTTCTTC.

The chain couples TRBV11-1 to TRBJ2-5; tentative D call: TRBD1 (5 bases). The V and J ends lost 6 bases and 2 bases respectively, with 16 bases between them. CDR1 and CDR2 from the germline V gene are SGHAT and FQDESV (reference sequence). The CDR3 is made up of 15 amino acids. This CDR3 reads CASSFRQNLQETQYF. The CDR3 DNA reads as TGTGCCAGCAGTTTCCGACAGAACTTGCAAGAGACCCAGTACTTC.

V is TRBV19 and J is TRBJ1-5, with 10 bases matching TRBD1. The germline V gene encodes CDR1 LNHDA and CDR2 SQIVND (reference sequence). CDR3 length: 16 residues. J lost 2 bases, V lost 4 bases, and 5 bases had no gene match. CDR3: CASSTYGTGGNQPQHF. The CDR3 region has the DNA TGTGCCAGTAGTACTTACGGGACAGGGGGCAATCAGCCCCAGCATTTT.

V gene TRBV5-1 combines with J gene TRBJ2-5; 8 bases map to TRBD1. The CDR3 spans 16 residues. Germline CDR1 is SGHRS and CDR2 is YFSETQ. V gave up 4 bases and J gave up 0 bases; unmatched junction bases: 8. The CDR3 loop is CASSPPWTGNQETQYF. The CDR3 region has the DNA TGCGCCAGCAGCCCGCCCTGGACAGGGAACCAAGAGACCCAGTACTTC.

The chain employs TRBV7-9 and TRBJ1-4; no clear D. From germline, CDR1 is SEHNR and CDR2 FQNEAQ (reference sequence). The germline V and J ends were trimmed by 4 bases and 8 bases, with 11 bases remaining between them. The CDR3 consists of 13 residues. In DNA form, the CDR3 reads TGTGCCAGCAGCTCGAGCCCTGTAGAAAAACTGTTTTTT. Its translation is CASSSSPVEKLFF.